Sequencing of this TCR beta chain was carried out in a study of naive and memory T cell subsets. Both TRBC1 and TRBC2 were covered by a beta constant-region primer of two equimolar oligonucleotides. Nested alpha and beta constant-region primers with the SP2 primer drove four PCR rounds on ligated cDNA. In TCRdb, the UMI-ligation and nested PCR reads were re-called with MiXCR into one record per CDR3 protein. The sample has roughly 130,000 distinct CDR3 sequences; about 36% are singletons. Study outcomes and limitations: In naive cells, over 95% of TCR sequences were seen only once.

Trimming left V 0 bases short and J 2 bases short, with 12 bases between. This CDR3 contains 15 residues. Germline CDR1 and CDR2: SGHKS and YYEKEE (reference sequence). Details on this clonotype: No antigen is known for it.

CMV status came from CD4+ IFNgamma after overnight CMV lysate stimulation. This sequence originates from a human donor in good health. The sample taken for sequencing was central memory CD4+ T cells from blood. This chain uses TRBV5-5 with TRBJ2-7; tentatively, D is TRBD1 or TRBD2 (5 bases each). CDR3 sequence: CASSLERGATYEQYF. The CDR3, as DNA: TGTGCCAGCAGCTTGGAAAGGGGAGCTACCTACGAGCAGTACTTC.